This T cell receptor (beta chain) is drawn from a study of cytomegalovirus exposure and HLA in healthy donors. Overall study context: Of a few hundred genotyped donors, roughly 81% grouped in the Caucasian-associated ancestry cluster. Study-level points and caveats: A link between a missense DCLRE1C variant and TCR beta V- and J-gene trimming emerged from a later analysis. Rare sequences made up most TCRs, while some public TCRs were found in many donors.

The CDR3 is made up of 14 amino acids. Germline CDR1 is SEHNR and CDR2 is FQNEAQ (reference sequence). This clone was observed a handful of times. Its antigen remains unknown. One junction end disagrees with the germline gene, perhaps due to a read error. PCR was performed using 60 Vbeta and 13 Jbeta primers. Using immunoSEQ multiplex PCR, the repertoire was profiled, and TCRdb retains in-frame clones only, with some absent. The sample lists 150,000 or so clones, roughly 68% occurring once. Nominally healthy donors were sampled, though unrecorded immune exposures were likely. V usage is TRBV7-9 and J usage is TRBJ2-7, with 10 bases fitting TRBD1. This TCR derives from a man younger than 40 in good health and CMV-seropositive. Source material: PBMCs. The CDR3 sequence: CSSSPRDRGHEQYF. CDR3 DNA: TGTTCCAGCAGCCCAAGGGACAGGGGCCACGAGCAGTACTTC.